Below are 19 T cell receptor beta chains sequenced from a single sample in a study of CD8 T cell repertoires and HIV-1 epitope variants. Profiled with immunoSEQ multiplex PCR; TCRdb holds only in-frame clones, not every one. Of roughly 4,900 clones listed, around 69% are singletons. Their cognate antigens are unknown. The sample taken for sequencing was cultured CD8+ T cells derived from PBMCs. The receptors derive from a male donor with HIV.

The rearrangement uses TRBV2 and TRBJ2-1; D tentatively fits TRBD1 or TRBD2 (5 bases each). Trimming shortened V by 3 bases and J by 3 bases, and 9 bases separated the two germline ends. In germline, CDR1 is SNHLY, CDR2 FYNNEI. The CDR3 loop spans 14 amino acids. The CDR3 spells CASSDRDGYNEQFF. For the CDR3, the DNA is TGTGCCAGCAGTGACCGGGACGGCTACAATGAGCAGTTCTTC. The variable domain in full, completed from reference TRBV2 and TRBJ2-1, reads EPEVTQTPSHQVTQMGQEVILRCVPISNHLYFYWYRQILGQKVEFLVSFYNNEISEKSEIFDDQFSVERPDGSNFTLKIRSTKLEDSAMYFCASSDRDGYNEQFFGPGTRLTVL.

The chain has TRBV27 and TRBJ2-6; D uncertain. With 8 bases removed from V and 0 bases from J, the gap between germline ends came to 5 bases. CDR3 length equals 13 residues. Per the germline V gene, CDR1 is MNHEY and CDR2 is SMNVEV (reference sequence). CDR3 DNA: TGTGCCAGCCAGAGCTCTGGGGCCAACGTCCTGACTTTC. Translating gives CASQSSGANVLTF.

The sample holds a few counts of this clone. This sequence joins TRBV5-1 and TRBJ1-2; perhaps TRBD1 as D (6 bases). V was pared by 5 bases and J by 5 bases, with 13 bases between. Germline V gene sequence: CDR1 SGHRS, CDR2 YFSETQ. This CDR3 is built from 13 residues. The CDR3 reads CASSWGADYGYTF. CDR3 nucleotide sequence: TGCGCCAGCAGTTGGGGGGCGGATTATGGCTACACCTTC.

The gene calls are TRBV7-6 and TRBJ1-6; TRBD1 is a possible D gene (5 bases). Trimming took 3 bases from V and 6 from J, leaving 15 bases between them. The CDR3 has 16 residues. The germline V gene has CDR1 SGHVS and CDR2 FNYEAQ. The CDR3 loop reads CASSLAEGRLNSPLHF. CDR3 coding DNA: TGTGCCAGCAGCTTGGCCGAGGGACGGCTTAATTCACCCCTCCACTTT.

This chain links TRBV27 with TRBJ2-4, with TRBD1 matching 8 bases. The length of the CDR3 is 17 residues. After removal of 9 bases from V and 3 bases from J, the junction contained 16 bases not matched to a gene. The germline V gene has CDR1 MNHEY and CDR2 SMNVEV (reference sequence). CDR3 loop: CASRTGMLGIGKNIQYF. The CDR3 nucleotides read TGTGCCAGTCGGACAGGGATGTTAGGGATAGGCAAAAACATTCAGTACTTC.

This clone was observed once. V and J are TRBV11-3 and TRBJ2-3; D could derive from TRBD1 or TRBD2 (5 bases each). V was shortened by 5 bases and J by 1 base, with 19 bases between the two germline ends. Germline V lookup: CDR1 SGHNT, CDR2 YENEEA. There are 17 residues in the CDR3. CDR3 amino acids: CASSQRISQGGTDTQYF. CDR3 bases: TGTGCCAGCAGCCAAAGAATCAGCCAGGGAGGCACAGATACGCAGTATTTT.

About this clone itself: The junction differs from germline at one of its ends, possibly a read error. The chain combines TRBV27 with TRBJ2-1, with 12 bases aligning to TRBD2. Germline CDR1 is MNHEY and CDR2 is SMNVEV (reference sequence). The CDR3 contains 15 residues. The CDR3 DNA reads as TGTGCCAGCACTTTACTAGCGGGGGGCCCTAATGAGCAGTTCTTC. Protein sequence: CASTLLAGGPNEQFF.

This clone was recorded once. This chain uses TRBV11-2 with TRBJ2-3, with D perhaps TRBD1 (6 bases). Germline CDR1 SGHAT, CDR2 FQNNGV. The V gene lost 4 bases and the J gene lost 3 bases, with 17 bases spanning the gap. This CDR3 has 16 residues. The CDR3 DNA sequence: TGTGCCAGCAGCTCCCGGTATGACAGGTCAACAGATACGCAGTATTTT. Amino acids: CASSSRYDRSTDTQYF. Using reference TRBV11-2 and TRBJ2-3 for the parts outside the CDR3, the full variable domain is EAGVAQSPRYKIIEKRQSVAFWCNPISGHATLYWYQQILGQGPKLLIQFQNNGVVDDSQLPKDRFSAERLKGVDSTLKIQPAKLEDSAVYLCASSSRYDRSTDTQYFGPGTRLTVL.

The table lists this clone with a count of one. The chain joins TRBV7-9 to TRBJ2-5, with TRBD2 as a possible D gene (6 bases). Germline-derived CDR1 and CDR2 are SEHNR and FQNEAQ (reference sequence). This CDR3 spans 16 amino acids. Between the trimmed V and J ends, which lost 7 bases and 2 bases, there was a span of 20 bases. The DNA of the CDR3 is TGTGCCAGCATCGCAGCCGGGACTGGGGTACAAGAGACCCAGTACTTC. This codes for CASIAAGTGVQETQYF.

This chain uses TRBV27 with TRBJ2-1, with 8 nucleotides matching TRBD2. The CDR3 runs 14 residues. The trim removed 7 bases at V and 9 bases at J, leaving 11 bases unmatched. Germline values: CDR1 MNHEY, CDR2 SMNVEV (reference sequence). DNA for the CDR3: TGTGCCAGCATTCGACCGGGACTAGGCCGTGAGCAGTTCTTC. The encoded protein is CASIRPGLGREQFF.

The chain joins TRBV23-1 to TRBJ1-2; weak D call: TRBD1 (5 bases). TRBV23-1 is an open reading frame, and its role is uncertain. V was cut by 4 bases and J by 4 bases, with 16 bases left in between. The length of the CDR3 is 15 residues. The CDR3 DNA sequence: TGCGCCAGCAGTCGGCCGGACCTGGGGCCCTATGGCTACACCTTC. It codes for CASSRPDLGPYGYTF.

The gene calls are TRBV4-1 and TRBJ2-5, with 10 bases lining up with TRBD2. V lost 2 bases and J lost 4; bases outside the gene matches: 4. The CDR3 contains 15 residues. Germline V gene lookup returns CDR1 MGHRA and CDR2 YSYEKL. The CDR3 coding sequence is TGCGCCAGCAGCCAAACTAGCGGGATAGGAGAGACCCAGTACTTC. Translating it yields CASSQTSGIGETQYF.

A few counts support this clone. The chain carries TRBV7-9 and TRBJ2-1; TRBD1 aligns across 12 bases. This CDR3 contains 16 residues. The germline CDR1 and CDR2 sequences are SEHNR and FQNEAQ (reference sequence). The trim removed 4 bases at V and 7 bases at J, leaving 8 bases unmatched. This CDR3 reads CASSSTPGQGANEQFF. DNA of the CDR3: TGTGCCAGCAGCTCCACACCGGGACAGGGGGCTAATGAGCAGTTCTTC.

This clone was seen a handful of times. The chain links TRBV5-1 to TRBJ2-7, with 11 bases lining up with TRBD1. This CDR3 region has 16 residues. Germline assignment: CDR1 SGHRS and CDR2 YFSETQ. Trimming took 0 bases from V and 6 from J; bases not matched to a gene: 8. For the CDR3, the DNA is TGCGCCAGCAGCTTGGATGGGGACAGGGGGTTGGGCGAGCAGTACTTC. Translated: CASSLDGDRGLGEQYF.

The chain is built from TRBV6-5 and TRBJ2-2; the D gene is possibly TRBD1 (6 bases). The CDR3 contains 15 residues. Trimming removed 8 bases from V and 5 bases from J, with 18 bases in between. The germline CDR1 and CDR2 sequences are MNHEY and SVGAGI. CDR3 amino acids: CASYKPGVGTGELFF. CDR3 bases: TGTGCCAGCTATAAACCAGGGGTTGGAACCGGGGAGCTGTTTTTT.

The genes are TRBV2 and TRBJ2-7, with TRBD1 matching 9 bases. Germline lookup yields CDR1 SNHLY and CDR2 FYNNEI. Losses at the gene ends were 1 base for V and 4 bases for J; bases not matched to a gene: 2. The CDR3 length is 14 residues. CDR3 sequence reads: CASSEGTGEYEQYF. CDR3 nucleotide sequence: TGTGCCAGCAGTGAAGGGACAGGGGAGTACGAGCAGTACTTC.

The chain recombines TRBV4-3 with TRBJ2-1, with 11 bases lining up with TRBD2. V trimming: 3 bases; J trimming: 8 bases; junction bases outside the gene matches: 9. Germline V lookup: CDR1 LGHNA, CDR2 YSLEER. The CDR3 runs to 16 residues. CDR3 amino acids: CASSHAGTSGRDEQFF. The CDR3 DNA sequence: TGCGCCAGCAGCCACGCAGGGACTAGCGGTCGAGATGAGCAGTTCTTC.

The V and J genes are TRBV13 and TRBJ1-1, with D unclear. The germline CDR1 and CDR2 sequences are PRHDT and FYEKMQ (reference sequence). The CDR3 covers 17 residues. V lost 5 bases, J lost 1 base, and 20 bases lay in between. The CDR3 region has the DNA TGTGCCAGCAGCGTACTCTTCCGGCTGGGTGGGAACACTGAAGCTTTCTTT. It is translated as CASSVLFRLGGNTEAFF.

The chain combines TRBV4-1 with TRBJ2-3; 13 bases are a match to TRBD2. CDR3 length equals 17 residues. The germline gives CDR1 MGHRA, CDR2 YSYEKL. Trimming at V came to 4 bases and at J to 8 bases, leaving 12 bases not matched to a gene. The CDR3: CASSPLDGTSGIGTQYF. The CDR3 nucleotides read TGCGCCAGCAGCCCTTTAGACGGGACTAGCGGGATCGGTACGCAGTATTTT.